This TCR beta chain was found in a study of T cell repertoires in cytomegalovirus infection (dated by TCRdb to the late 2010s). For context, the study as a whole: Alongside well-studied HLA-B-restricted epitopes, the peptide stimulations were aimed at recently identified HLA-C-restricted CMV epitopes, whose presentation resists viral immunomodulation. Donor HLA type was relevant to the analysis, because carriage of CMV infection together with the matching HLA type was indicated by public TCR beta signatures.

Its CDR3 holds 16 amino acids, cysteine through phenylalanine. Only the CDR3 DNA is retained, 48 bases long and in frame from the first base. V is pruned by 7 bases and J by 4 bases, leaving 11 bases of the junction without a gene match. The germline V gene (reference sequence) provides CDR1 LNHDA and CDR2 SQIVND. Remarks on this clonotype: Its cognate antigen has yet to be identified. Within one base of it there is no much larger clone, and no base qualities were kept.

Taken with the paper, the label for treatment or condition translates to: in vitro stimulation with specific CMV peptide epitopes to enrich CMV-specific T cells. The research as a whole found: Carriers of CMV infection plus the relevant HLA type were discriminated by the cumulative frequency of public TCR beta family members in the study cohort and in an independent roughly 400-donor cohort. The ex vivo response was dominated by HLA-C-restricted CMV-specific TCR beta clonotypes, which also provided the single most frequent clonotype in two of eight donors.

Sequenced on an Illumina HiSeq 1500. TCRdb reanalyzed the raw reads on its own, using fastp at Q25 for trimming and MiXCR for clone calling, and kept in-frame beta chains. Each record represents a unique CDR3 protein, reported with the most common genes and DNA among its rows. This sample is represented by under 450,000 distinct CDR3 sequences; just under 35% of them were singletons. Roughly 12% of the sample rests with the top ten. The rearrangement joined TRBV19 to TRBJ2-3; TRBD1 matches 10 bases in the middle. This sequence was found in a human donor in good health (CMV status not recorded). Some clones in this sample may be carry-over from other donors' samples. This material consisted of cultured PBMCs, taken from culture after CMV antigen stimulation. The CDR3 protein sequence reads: CASTTLTGGAADTQYF. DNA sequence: TGTGCCAGTACAACTTTGACAGGGGGCGCAGCAGATACGCAGTATTTT.